The next 31 T cell receptor beta chains were all read from a single sample in a study of CD8+ T cells in alopecia areata. After isolation, RNA underwent reverse transcription to generate cDNA as the sequencing template. Clones were read by immunoSEQ multiplex PCR, and TCRdb kept only the in-frame ones, dropping some. Of more than 110,000 clones in the sample, around four fifths were seen once. Treatment of the sample: oral pan-JAK inhibitor, 5-10 mg twice daily. The sequences come from CD8+ T cells sorted from blood, collected at week 4, from a patient treated with tofacitinib. These receptors were taken from a human donor with alopecia areata.

Here the CDR3 reads CASSLRGGDNSPLHF. The CDR3 bases are TGTGCCAGCAGTTTAAGAGGGGGGGATAATTCACCCCTCCACTTT. The chain links TRBV27 to TRBJ1-6, with D possibly matching TRBD1 (6 bases). This CDR3 has 15 residues. V was shortened by 2 bases and J by 5 bases, with 10 bases between the two germline ends. CDR1 MNHEY and CDR2 SMNVEV come from the germline V gene (reference sequence).

This clone came up once. The genes are TRBV7-9 and TRBJ1-2; possible D gene TRBD1, 6 bases. The CDR3 extends over 12 amino acids. Per germline, CDR1 SEHNR and CDR2 FQNEAQ (reference sequence). The V and J ends lost 6 bases and 4 bases respectively, with 9 bases between them. The CDR3: CASSTDSYGYTF. The CDR3 bases are TGTGCCAGCAGTACGGACAGCTATGGCTACACCTTC.

This chain links TRBV30 with TRBJ2-1; TRBD1 agrees at 10 bases. Germline CDR1 and CDR2: GTSNPN and SVGIG (reference sequence). The CDR3 runs 14 residues. Unmatched junction bases numbered 5, after V lost 1 base and J lost 8 bases. The CDR3 sequence is CAWSGGQGLDEQFF. The DNA of the CDR3 is TGTGCCTGGAGTGGGGGACAGGGGTTGGATGAGCAGTTCTTC.

This sequence joins TRBV11-3 and TRBJ2-7; TRBD2 is a possible D gene (5 bases). The V gene's germline CDR1 is SGHNT and CDR2 YENEEA. The length of the CDR3 is 13 residues. Trimming took 2 bases from V and 4 from J, leaving 9 bases between them. CDR3 region: CASSLPRGYEQYF. CDR3 coding DNA: TGTGCCAGCAGCTTACCCCGAGGGTACGAGCAGTACTTC.

This clone was found once. The chain has TRBV4-3 and TRBJ2-1; 7 nucleotides line up with TRBD2. The CDR3 runs 16 residues. CDR1 and CDR2 (germline): LGHNA, YSLEER. V lost 0 bases and J lost 2; bases outside the gene matches: 4. CDR3 nucleotides: TGCGCCAGCAGCCAAGATTGGGGACTACCCTACAATGAGCAGTTCTTC. This encodes CASSQDWGLPYNEQFF.

This clone was counted a few times. The rearrangement joins TRBV11-1 to TRBJ2-1; 11 nucleotides align to TRBD2. Per the germline V gene, CDR1 is SGHAT and CDR2 is FQDESV (reference sequence). With 5 bases clipped from V and 4 bases from J, the junction kept 4 bases outside the gene matches. This CDR3 comprises 15 residues. CDR3 protein: CASSLTSGGYNEQFF. The CDR3 DNA reads as TGTGCCAGCAGCCTTACTAGCGGGGGTTACAATGAGCAGTTCTTC.

The chain uses TRBV7-6 and TRBJ2-7; D remains unclear. Germline CDR1 reads SGHVS; CDR2 reads FNYEAQ. This CDR3 comprises 13 residues. Deletions cut 1 base from V and 4 bases from J, with 8 bases between. CDR3: CASSLDPKYEQYF. The CDR3 DNA reads TGTGCCAGCAGCTTAGATCCTAAGTACGAGCAGTACTTC.

The chain joins TRBV27 to TRBJ2-1; the D gene is possibly TRBD1 (6 bases). V was cut by 5 bases and J by 7 bases, with 12 bases left in between. Per germline, CDR1 MNHEY and CDR2 SMNVEV (reference sequence). The CDR3 runs 13 residues. The CDR3 DNA reads as TGTGCCAGCAGTGTCACAGGGTTTAATGAGCAGTTCTTC. Translation: CASSVTGFNEQFF.

V gene TRBV7-9 combines with J gene TRBJ2-3; D perhaps matches TRBD1 (5 bases). The V gene's germline CDR1 is SEHNR and CDR2 FQNEAQ (reference sequence). The CDR3 consists of 13 residues. The V and J ends lost 0 bases and 9 bases respectively, with 10 bases between them. CDR3 sequence: CASSLAEGVTQYF. CDR3 bases: TGTGCCAGCAGCTTAGCGGAAGGGGTCACGCAGTATTTT.

The genes are TRBV7-6 and TRBJ2-1; D is possibly TRBD1 (6 bases). The germline CDR1 and CDR2 sequences are SGHVS and FNYEAQ. Deletions cut 6 bases from V and 8 bases from J, with 20 bases between. The CDR3 extends over 15 amino acids. The CDR3 coding sequence is TGTGCCAGCAGTAAGCTGGGGGCCCCGGTGGATGAGCAGTTCTTC. Translated, it gives CASSKLGAPVDEQFF.

This sequence joins TRBV11-1 and TRBJ2-5, with TRBD1 matching 8 bases. The CDR3 runs to 14 residues. Germline V gene sequence: CDR1 SGHAT, CDR2 FQDESV (reference sequence). The V segment lost 5 bases and the J segment 1 base; nucleotides outside the gene matches: 3. The CDR3, as DNA: TGTGCCAGCAGCACGGGGACAGGCCAAGAGACCCAGTACTTC. This encodes CASSTGTGQETQYF.

This chain uses TRBV7-2 with TRBJ1-2; TRBD1 agrees at 7 bases. CDR1 is SGHTA and CDR2 is FQGNSA in the germline V gene. J was trimmed by 4 bases and V by 3 bases; bases with no gene match: 5. This CDR3 region has 14 residues. CDR3 residues: CASSFTGAAYGYTF. The CDR3 nucleotides read TGTGCCAGCAGCTTTACAGGGGCTGCCTATGGCTACACCTTC.

The V call is TRBV10-3, the J call TRBJ2-5; unclear D gene. V was shortened by 2 bases and J by 4 bases, with 14 bases between the two germline ends. CDR3 size: 15 residues. CDR1 ENHRY and CDR2 SYGVKD come from the germline V gene. CDR3 amino acids: CAISERDLVGETQYF. CDR3 DNA: TGTGCCATCAGTGAGAGAGACCTAGTCGGAGAGACCCAGTACTTC.

The chain is built from TRBV7-2 and TRBJ1-5, with D possibly TRBD1 on 5 matching bases. Between the trimmed V and J ends, which lost 4 bases and 0 bases, there was a span of 10 bases. The CDR3 length is 15 residues. Germline V gives CDR1 SGHTA, CDR2 FQGNSA. The CDR3: CASSSQGYSNQPQHF. CDR3 coding DNA: TGTGCCAGCAGCTCGCAGGGCTATAGCAATCAGCCCCAGCATTTT.

This clone was seen a handful of times. The chain carries TRBV4-2 and TRBJ2-7; no clear D gene. V was trimmed by 0 bases and J by 5 bases, leaving 8 bases between them. The germline CDR1 and CDR2 sequences are LGHNA and YNFKEQ. This CDR3 region has 13 residues. The CDR3 is CASSQELPDEQYF. The CDR3 nucleotides read TGTGCCAGCAGCCAAGAGCTACCAGACGAGCAGTACTTC.

This clone was counted only a few times. The chain couples TRBV4-1 to TRBJ2-1; D unresolved. The CDR3 runs to 15 residues. The germline gives CDR1 MGHRA, CDR2 YSYEKL. V gave up 1 base and J gave up 0 bases, with 7 bases separating them. The CDR3 loop reads CASSQVPRSYNEQFF. In DNA form, the CDR3 reads TGCGCCAGCAGCCAAGTCCCCCGCTCCTACAATGAGCAGTTCTTC.

The CDR3 region is CASSRRQEPYEQYF. The CDR3 DNA follows: TGTGCCAGCAGCCGTCGACAGGAGCCCTACGAGCAGTACTTC. The chain employs TRBV7-8 and TRBJ2-7; D perhaps matches TRBD1 (6 bases). V was cut by 5 bases and J by 2 bases, with 13 bases left in between. The CDR3 has 14 residues. Germline CDR1 is SGHVS and CDR2 is FQNEAQ.

This chain links TRBV11-2 with TRBJ1-3; D gene unclear. Trimming took off 5 bases at V and 0 bases at J, with 8 bases between the two ends. This CDR3 contains 14 residues. CDR1 is SGHAT and CDR2 is FQNNGV in the germline V gene. CDR3 nucleotide sequence: TGTGCCAGCAGCCCGGGTCGCTCTGGAAACACCATATATTTT. As protein: CASSPGRSGNTIYF.

In this sample, this clone turned up once. The chain recombines TRBV25-1 with TRBJ2-7, with D possibly called TRBD1 or TRBD2 (5 bases each). Germline lookup yields CDR1 MGHDK and CDR2 SYGVNS. V lost 2 bases and J lost 1, with 9 bases in between. The CDR3 sequence is 14 residues long. The CDR3 DNA is TGTGCCAGCAGTGAACGGGGCAGTTCCTACGAGCAGTACTTC. Protein sequence: CASSERGSSYEQYF.

The chain uses TRBV29-1 and TRBJ2-3, with 9 bases aligning to TRBD1. The junction had 4 bases not matched to a gene; V was cut back by 4 bases and J by 5 bases. Germline V gene lookup returns CDR1 SQVTM and CDR2 ANQGSEA. The CDR3 length is 13 residues. CDR3 sequence (DNA): TGCAGCGTTGCACAGGGGGCGGGAGATACGCAGTATTTT. Amino acid sequence: CSVAQGAGDTQYF.

The chain couples TRBV4-2 to TRBJ2-1; a possible D gene is TRBD1 (5 bases). V lost 0 bases and J 5 bases, leaving 14 bases between the germline ends. Per germline, CDR1 LGHNA and CDR2 YNFKEQ. The CDR3 runs to 16 residues. Here the CDR3 reads CASSQEEGDANNEQFF. The CDR3 DNA reads TGTGCCAGCAGCCAAGAGGAAGGGGATGCCAACAATGAGCAGTTCTTC.

This sequence joins TRBV18 and TRBJ2-5, with 9 bases aligning to TRBD2. The CDR3 has 16 residues. Per the germline V gene, CDR1 is KGHSH and CDR2 is LQKENI. V shed 0 bases and J 1 base; nucleotides not matched to a gene: 3. The CDR3 here is CASSPPERGAQETQYF. CDR3 DNA sequence: TGTGCCAGCTCACCACCGGAGCGGGGGGCCCAAGAGACCCAGTACTTC.

The chain couples TRBV5-1 to TRBJ2-1; D is perhaps TRBD1 (5 bases). V lost 4 bases and J lost 0, with 20 bases in between. This CDR3 region has 18 residues. In germline, CDR1 is SGHRS, CDR2 YFSETQ. The CDR3 protein is CASSPGPWGHSSYNEQFF. The DNA for the CDR3 is TGCGCCAGCAGCCCCGGACCATGGGGCCATAGCTCCTACAATGAGCAGTTCTTC.

This chain uses TRBV7-2 with TRBJ2-7; 9 bases align to TRBD2. With V trimmed by 6 bases and J by 2 bases, 11 bases remained unmatched. This CDR3 has 16 amino acids. Germline V gives CDR1 SGHTA, CDR2 FQGNSA. The DNA for the CDR3 is TGTGCCAGCAGTCCGACTAGCGGCATAATTACCTACGAGCAGTACTTC. Translated: CASSPTSGIITYEQYF.

This clone came up a few times. This rearrangement joins TRBV7-9 to TRBJ2-5, with 9 bases identical to TRBD2. CDR3 length equals 13 residues. From germline, CDR1 is SEHNR and CDR2 FQNEAQ (reference sequence). CDR3 in amino acids: CASGSTVLRTQYF. The CDR3 nucleotides read TGTGCTAGCGGGAGTACGGTACTCCGGACCCAGTACTTC.

The rearrangement joins TRBV14 to TRBJ1-6, with TRBD1 matching over 10 bases. This CDR3 has 15 residues. J was trimmed by 10 bases and V by 3 bases; bases with no gene match: 6. Germline V gene sequence: CDR1 SGHDN, CDR2 FVKESK. CDR3 coding DNA: TGTGCCAGCAGCCATCCGGGACAGGGGAAGTCACCCCTCCACTTT. Its protein is CASSHPGQGKSPLHF. Supplemented by reference TRBV14 and TRBJ1-6, the full variable domain reads EAGVTQFPSHSVIEKGQTVTLRCDPISGHDNLYWYRRVMGKEIKFLLHFVKESKQDESGMPNNRFLAERTGGTYSTLKVQPAELEDSGVYFCASSHPGQGKSPLHFGNGTRLTVT.

In this sample, this clone turned up a few times. The chain is built from TRBV7-9 and TRBJ2-6; tentatively, D is TRBD2 (7 bases). Looked up from germline, CDR1 is SEHNR and CDR2 is FQNEAQ (reference sequence). The CDR3 sequence is 14 residues long. V was pared by 6 bases and J by 4 bases, with 10 bases between. CDR3 residues: CASRGGAGANVLTF. In DNA form, the CDR3 reads TGTGCCAGCAGAGGGGGGGCCGGGGCCAACGTCCTGACTTTC.

This clone has just a few counts. The DNA for the CDR3 is TGCAGCGTTGAAATCGGGATGGGAGTTGTTGAAGCTTTCTTT. It yields the protein CSVEIGMGVVEAFF. The rearrangement joins TRBV29-1 to TRBJ1-1; D remains ambiguous. The CDR3 contains 14 residues. Germline V gene lookup returns CDR1 SQVTM and CDR2 ANQGSEA. V lost 2 bases, J lost 7 bases, and 17 bases lay in between.

The J gene is TRBJ2-7, the V gene TRBV29-1; 7 bases map to TRBD1. The CDR3 loop spans 13 amino acids. V gave up 7 bases and J gave up 6 bases; unmatched junction bases: 12. Germline V lookup: CDR1 SQVTM, CDR2 ANQGSEA. The DNA of the CDR3 is TGCAGCGGAGAGGGGGCAAGTGGTGGCGAGCAGTACTTC. This encodes CSGEGASGGEQYF.

In its sample, this clone was seen once. This CDR3 reads CASSEALGQEIYGYTF. The CDR3 DNA reads TGTGCCAGCAGTGAAGCGCTTGGGCAGGAGATCTATGGCTACACCTTC. The chain has TRBV2 and TRBJ1-2; D unclear. V lost 0 bases and J lost 4, with 15 bases in between. The length of the CDR3 is 16 residues. Germline CDR1 is SNHLY and CDR2 is FYNNEI. The entire variable domain, with the rest obtained from reference TRBV2 and TRBJ1-2, is as follows: EPEVTQTPSHQVTQMGQEVILRCVPISNHLYFYWYRQILGQKVEFLVSFYNNEISEKSEIFDDQFSVERPDGSNFTLKIRSTKLEDSAMYFCASSEALGQEIYGYTFGSGTRLTVV.

This chain joins TRBV7-8 and TRBJ2-3; D tentatively fits TRBD1 or TRBD2 (5 bases each). The V gene's germline CDR1 is SGHVS and CDR2 FQNEAQ. V dropped 0 bases and J dropped 2 bases, with 12 bases sitting between them. The CDR3 spans 16 residues. CDR3 in DNA: TGTGCCAGCAGCTTAGCGAGGGGTGGGACCACAGATACGCAGTATTTT. Its translation is CASSLARGGTTDTQYF. The full variable domain, completed using reference TRBV7-8 and TRBJ2-3, is GAGVSQSPRYKVAKRGQDVALRCDPISGHVSLFWYQQALGQGPEFLTYFQNEAQLDKSGLPSDRFFAERPEGSVSTLKIQRTQQEDSAVYLCASSLARGGTTDTQYFGPGTRLTVL.